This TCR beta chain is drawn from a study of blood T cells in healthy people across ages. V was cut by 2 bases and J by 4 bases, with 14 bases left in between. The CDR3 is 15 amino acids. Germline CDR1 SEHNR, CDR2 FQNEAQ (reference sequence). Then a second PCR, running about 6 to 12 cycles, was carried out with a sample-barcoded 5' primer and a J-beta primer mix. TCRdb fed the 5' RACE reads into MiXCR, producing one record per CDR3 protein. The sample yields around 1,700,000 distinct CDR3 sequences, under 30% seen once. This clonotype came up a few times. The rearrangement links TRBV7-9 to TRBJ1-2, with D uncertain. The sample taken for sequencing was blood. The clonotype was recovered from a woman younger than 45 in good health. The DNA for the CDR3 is TGTGCCAGCAGCTTACGGTCCGGTCACCGCTATGGCTACACCTTC. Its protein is CASSLRSGHRYGYTF.